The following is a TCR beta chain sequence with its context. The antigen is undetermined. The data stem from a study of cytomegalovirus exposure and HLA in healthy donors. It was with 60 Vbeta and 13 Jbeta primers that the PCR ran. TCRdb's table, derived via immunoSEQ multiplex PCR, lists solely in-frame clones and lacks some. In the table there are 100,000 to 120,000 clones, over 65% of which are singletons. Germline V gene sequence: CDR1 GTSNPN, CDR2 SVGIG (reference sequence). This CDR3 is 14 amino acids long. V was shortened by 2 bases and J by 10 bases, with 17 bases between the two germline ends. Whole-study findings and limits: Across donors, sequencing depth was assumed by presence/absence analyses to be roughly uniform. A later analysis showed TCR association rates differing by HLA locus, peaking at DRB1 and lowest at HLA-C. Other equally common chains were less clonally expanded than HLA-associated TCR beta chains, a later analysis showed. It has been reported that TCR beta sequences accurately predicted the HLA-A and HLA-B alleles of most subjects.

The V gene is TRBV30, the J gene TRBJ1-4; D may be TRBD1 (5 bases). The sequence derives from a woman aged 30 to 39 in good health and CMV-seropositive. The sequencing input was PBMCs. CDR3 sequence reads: CAWSPGGVRRKLFF. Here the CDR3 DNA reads TGTGCCTGGAGTCCGGGGGGGGTGAGGCGAAAACTGTTTTTT.